The 10 T cell receptor beta chains below were found in one sample sequenced in a study of blood T cell repertoires in COVID-19. Assay used: immunoSEQ multiplex PCR; TCRdb lists only in-frame clones, some missing. The sample has 400,000 or so clones; less than 95% are singletons. Sequencing used PBMCs or T cells enriched from blood (not recorded which). The receptors originated from a man between 18 and 35 years old who had recovered from COVID-19.

A few counts support this clone. J is TRBJ2-4 and V is TRBV7-9; the D is unclear. The CDR3 is made up of 15 amino acids. Germline V gene lookup returns CDR1 SEHNR and CDR2 FQNEAQ (reference sequence). The V end lost 1 base, the J end lost 0 bases, and 7 bases lay between the germline ends. The CDR3 loop reads CASSLDRLAKNIQYF. The CDR3 coding sequence is TGTGCCAGCAGCTTAGACAGATTAGCCAAAAACATTCAGTACTTC. The entire variable domain, with the rest obtained from reference TRBV7-9 and TRBJ2-4, is as follows: DTGVSQNPRHKITKRGQNVTFRCDPISEHNRLYWYRQTLGQGPEFLTYFQNEAQLEKSRLLSDRFSAERPKGSFSTLEIQRTEQGDSAMYLCASSLDRLAKNIQYFGAGTRLSVL.

The chain carries TRBV3-1 (or the pseudogene TRBV3-2) and TRBJ2-1; D is unresolved. Germline V gene data show CDR1 as LGHDT and CDR2 as YNNKEL (reference sequence). The CDR3 loop spans 13 amino acids. Trimming cost V 0 bases and J 9 bases, with 9 bases left between them. In DNA form, the CDR3 reads TGTGCCAGCAGCCAAGATATTGGCGGTGAGCAGTTCTTC. Translating it yields CASSQDIGGEQFF.

This chain uses TRBV5-5 with TRBJ2-1; D perhaps matches TRBD2 (5 bases). V shed 0 bases and J shed 6 bases, with 10 bases lying between them. Germline CDR1 SGHKS, CDR2 YYEKEE (reference sequence). This CDR3 contains 14 residues. The CDR3 here is CASSLGTGSNEQFF. The CDR3 bases are TGTGCCAGCAGCTTGGGTACGGGGAGCAATGAGCAGTTCTTC. Together with reference TRBV5-5 and TRBJ2-1, the CDR3 gives the full variable domain: DAGVTQSPTHLIKTRGQQVTLRCSPISGHKSVSWYQQVLGQGPQFIFQYYEKEERGRGNFPDRFSARQFPNYSSELNVNALLLGDSALYLCASSLGTGSNEQFFGPGTRLTVL.

The V call is TRBV27, the J call TRBJ2-7; 16 bases align to TRBD2. The CDR3 is 17 residues long. CDR1 and CDR2 (germline): MNHEY, SMNVEV (reference sequence). The V and J ends lost 2 bases and 4 bases, in that order; junction bases with no gene match: 5. CDR3 coding DNA: TGTGCCAGCAGTTTACGGGGACTAGCGGGAGGGAAATACGAGCAGTACTTC. Translated, it gives CASSLRGLAGGKYEQYF.

This chain joins TRBV21-1 and TRBJ2-7; the D call of TRBD1 is as the table states it, not checked on the DNA. TRBV21-1 counts as a pseudogene. This CDR3 contains 13 residues. CDR3 nucleotide sequence: TGTGCCAGCGGTCGCCAGAAGACCTACGAGCAGTACTTC. It encodes CASGRQKTYEQYF.

The CDR3 sequence: CASSPRGSSNTGELFF. As DNA, the CDR3 is TGTGCCAGCAGCCCCAGAGGCTCTTCGAACACCGGGGAGCTGTTTTTT. The rearrangement joins TRBV9 to TRBJ2-2, with D unresolved. V lost 4 bases, J lost 0 bases, and 13 bases lay in between. The germline CDR1 and CDR2 sequences are SGDLS and YYNGEE. This CDR3 region has 16 residues.

The chain links TRBV19 to TRBJ1-2; possibly TRBD1 for D (5 bases). The germline V gene encodes CDR1 LNHDA and CDR2 SQIVND (reference sequence). The CDR3 is 13 residues long. Trimming took off 4 bases at V and 1 base at J, with 7 bases between the two ends. The CDR3 bases are TGTGCCAGTAGTACAGGGAATAACTATGGCTACACCTTC. Translation: CASSTGNNYGYTF.

This clone was seen more than once but under ten times. This chain connects TRBV10-3 to TRBJ1-4; unclear D gene. The CDR3 contains 12 residues. Germline CDR1 ENHRY, CDR2 SYGVKD. Trimming shortened V by 2 bases and J by 8 bases, and 6 bases separated the two germline ends. In DNA, the CDR3 is TGTGCCATCAGTGAGCCAAAAGAAAAACTGTTTTTT. Translation gives CAISEPKEKLFF.

The rearrangement links TRBV19 to TRBJ1-6, with D possibly being TRBD1 (6 bases). Trimming took 3 bases from V and 7 from J, leaving 13 bases between them. The CDR3 contains 15 residues. Germline V gene data show CDR1 as LNHDA and CDR2 as SQIVND (reference sequence). CDR3 in DNA: TGTGCCAGTAGTATTGCGCAGGGGACCAATTCACCCCTCCACTTT. Its protein is CASSIAQGTNSPLHF.

The V and J genes are TRBV9 and TRBJ1-4, with D perhaps TRBD1 (6 bases). CDR1 and CDR2 (germline): SGDLS, YYNGEE. The CDR3 has 16 residues. Trimming shortened V by 4 bases and J by 5 bases, and 18 bases separated the two germline ends. CDR3 DNA sequence: TGTGCCAGCAGCCCCGGAGGGGGGGCTACGAATGAAAAACTGTTTTTT. Translation gives CASSPGGGATNEKLFF.